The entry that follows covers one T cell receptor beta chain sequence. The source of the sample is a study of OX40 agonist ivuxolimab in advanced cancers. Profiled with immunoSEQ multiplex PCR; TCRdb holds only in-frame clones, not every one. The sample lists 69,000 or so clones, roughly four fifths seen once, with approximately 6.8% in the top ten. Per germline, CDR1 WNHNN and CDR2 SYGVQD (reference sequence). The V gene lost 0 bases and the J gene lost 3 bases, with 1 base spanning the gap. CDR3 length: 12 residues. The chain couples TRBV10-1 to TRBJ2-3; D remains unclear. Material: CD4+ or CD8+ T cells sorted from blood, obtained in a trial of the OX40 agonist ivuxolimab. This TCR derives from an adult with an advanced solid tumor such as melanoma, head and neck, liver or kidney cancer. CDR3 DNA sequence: TGCGCCAGCAGTGAGTCTACAGATACGCAGTATTTT. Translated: CASSESTDTQYF.